This TCR beta chain was identified during a study of cytomegalovirus exposure and HLA in healthy donors. Germline lookup yields CDR1 MGHDK and CDR2 SYGVNS. The V gene end was trimmed by 2 bases and the J gene end by 3 bases; junction bases not matched to a gene: 9. The CDR3 runs to 17 residues. This PCR relied on a set of 60 Vbeta primers and 13 Jbeta primers. Only in-frame clones appear in the TCRdb table, and some are missing; sequencing was by immunoSEQ multiplex PCR. The sample includes around 150,000 clones, 70% to 80% of them seen just once. The chain has TRBV25-1 and TRBJ2-2, with 7 bases lining up with TRBD2. The sample comprised PBMCs. The clonotype was recovered from a man aged 18-30 years in good health and CMV-seropositive. CDR3 coding DNA: TGTGCCAGCAGTGAACTTGGGTGGCTAGCGGACACCGGGGAGCTGTTTTTT. Its translation is CASSELGWLADTGELFF.